The 3 T cell receptor beta chains given below trace back to one sample, sequenced in a study of vaccination and CD4 T cells after COVID-19. Antigen specificity for these receptors is unknown. The treatment here: approximately 9-day PBMC culture with coronavirus spike peptide pools or control peptides (ViraFEST assay). The Oncomine TCR Beta short-read assay was applied to DNA of cultured CD4+ T cells. TCRdb re-called the PCR reads with MiXCR, one entry per CDR3 protein. The sample holds some 11,000 distinct CDR3 sequences, around 47% seen once. The sequencing sample was made of CD4+ T cells from blood, cultured in vitro. These receptors were taken from a human donor who had recovered from COVID-19.

V gene TRBV4-1 combines with J gene TRBJ1-2, with no clear D. The CDR3 is made up of 17 amino acids. The V end lost 2 bases, the J end lost 4 bases, and 20 bases lay between the germline ends. The germline V gene has CDR1 MGHRA and CDR2 YSYEKL. In DNA, the CDR3 is TGCGCCAGCAGCCAACCCAGGCGGGAAGGGATACCCTATGGCTACACCTTC. As protein: CASSQPRREGIPYGYTF.

V and J are TRBV11-2 and TRBJ2-3; no firm D call. Germline CDR1 reads SGHAT; CDR2 reads FQNNGV. Trimming left V 0 bases short and J 2 bases short, with 6 bases between. The CDR3 is 14 amino acids. In DNA, the CDR3 is TGTGCCAGCAGCTTAGACAGGATCACAGATACGCAGTATTTT. Protein product: CASSLDRITDTQYF.

This clonotype was detected only a few times. The V and J genes are TRBV12-3 or TRBV12-4 and TRBJ1-5; the D is unclear. The CDR3 consists of 13 residues. The germline V and J ends were trimmed by 7 bases and 2 bases, with 9 bases remaining between them. Here the CDR3 reads CASTAHRNQPQHF. CDR3 DNA: TGTGCCAGCACCGCACATCGCAATCAGCCCCAGCATTTT.